This entry describes one T cell receptor (beta chain). Peripheral blood came from all dose cohorts at three timepoints. The CDR3 runs to 14 residues. The germline V gene encodes CDR1 SEHNR and CDR2 FQNEAQ (reference sequence). V lost 3 bases, J lost 8 bases, and 16 bases lay in between. The data were produced by immunoSEQ multiplex PCR, yet TCRdb's version contains in-frame clones alone and is incomplete. This table has 45,000 to 65,000 clones, more than 70% appearing once. The record originates from a study of OX40 agonist ivuxolimab in advanced cancers. Study details: Across the patients, intravenous ivuxolimab was delivered every 2 weeks at 0.01 to 10 mg/kg. A history of anti-PD-1, anti-PD-L1 or anti-CTLA-4 therapy was acceptable, and approximately 41% had some. Partial responses were achieved by three patients, one with hepatocellular carcinoma and two with cutaneous melanoma.

This TCR was sampled from an adult with an advanced solid tumor such as melanoma, head and neck, liver or kidney cancer. Sequenced here: CD4+ or CD8+ T cells sorted from blood, sampled in a trial of the OX40 agonist ivuxolimab. V gene TRBV7-9 combines with J gene TRBJ1-2, with unresolved D. CDR3 sequence reads: CASSLGNRNMGYTF. The CDR3 DNA reads TGTGCCAGCAGCTTGGGAAACAGAAATATGGGCTACACCTTC.